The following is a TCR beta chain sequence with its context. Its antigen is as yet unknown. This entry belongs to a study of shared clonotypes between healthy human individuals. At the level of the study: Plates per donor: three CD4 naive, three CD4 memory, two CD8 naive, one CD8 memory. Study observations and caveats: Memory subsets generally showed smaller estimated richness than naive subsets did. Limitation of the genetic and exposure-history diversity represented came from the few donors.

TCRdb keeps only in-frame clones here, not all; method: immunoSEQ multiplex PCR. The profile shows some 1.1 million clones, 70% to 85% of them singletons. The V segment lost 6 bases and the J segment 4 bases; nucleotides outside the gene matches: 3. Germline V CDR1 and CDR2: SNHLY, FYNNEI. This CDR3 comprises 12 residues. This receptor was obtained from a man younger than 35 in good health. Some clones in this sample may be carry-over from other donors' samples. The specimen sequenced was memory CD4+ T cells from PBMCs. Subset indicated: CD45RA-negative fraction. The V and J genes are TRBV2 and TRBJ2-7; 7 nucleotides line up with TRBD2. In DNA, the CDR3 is TGTGCCAGCAGGGGACTAAATTACGAGCAGTACTTC. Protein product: CASRGLNYEQYF. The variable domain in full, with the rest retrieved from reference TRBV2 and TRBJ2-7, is EPEVTQTPSHQVTQMGQEVILRCVPISNHLYFYWYRQILGQKVEFLVSFYNNEISEKSEIFDDQFSVERPDGSNFTLKIRSTKLEDSAMYFCASRGLNYEQYFGPGTRLTVT.